Following are 29 T cell receptor beta chains from one sample sequenced in a study of multiple sclerosis patients with progressive multifocal leukoencephalopathy. Assay used: immunoSEQ multiplex PCR; TCRdb lists only in-frame clones, some missing. This repertoire shows fewer than 35,000 clones, 85% to 90% found once; its top ten account for about 1.3%. The sample's time point: around 13 months of natalizumab therapy. The sample was PBMCs, taken from a patient treated with natalizumab. These TCRs come from a human donor with multiple sclerosis.

The chain employs TRBV2 and TRBJ2-3; the match to TRBD1 covers 7 bases. Per germline, CDR1 SNHLY and CDR2 FYNNEI. This CDR3 has 13 residues. V was pared by 10 bases and J by 0 bases, with 4 bases of the junction left unmatched. CDR3 sequence: CATDRASTDTQYF. The CDR3 DNA is TGTGCCACCGACAGGGCTAGCACAGATACGCAGTATTTT.

The table lists this clone with a count of one. The rearrangement links TRBV11-2 to TRBJ2-7; D possibly corresponds to TRBD1 (6 bases). CDR3 length: 14 amino acids. V lost 10 bases, J lost 1 base, and 17 bases lay in between. CDR1 and CDR2 (germline): SGHAT, FQNNGV. CDR3 sequence: CANPRGSNSYEQYF. The CDR3 nucleotides read TGTGCCAACCCAAGGGGGTCCAATTCCTACGAGCAGTACTTC.

The genes are TRBV4-3 and TRBJ1-2; the D is unclear. The V end was cut by 0 bases, the J end by 4 bases, with 12 bases between. Germline V gene sequence: CDR1 LGHNA, CDR2 YSLEER. The CDR3 has 15 residues. CDR3 coding DNA: TGCGCCAGCAGCCAAGAGGAAAAACCCCTCTATGGCTACACCTTC. This translates into CASSQEEKPLYGYTF.

This chain connects TRBV5-4 to TRBJ2-1; D is undetermined. The V end lost 4 bases, the J end lost 2 bases, and 7 bases lay between the germline ends. The CDR3 is 13 amino acids. Germline V lookup: CDR1 SGHNT, CDR2 YYREEE (reference sequence). The CDR3 DNA reads TGTGCCAGCAGCCAGGTCCCCTACAATGAGCAGTTCTTC. Its translation is CASSQVPYNEQFF.

V and J are TRBV30 and TRBJ1-5, with 8 bases identical to TRBD1. This CDR3 has 15 residues. Germline V gene lookup returns CDR1 GTSNPN and CDR2 SVGIG (reference sequence). Trimming removed 3 bases from V and 2 bases from J; junction bases left unmatched: 6. CDR3 bases: TGTGCCTGGAGAAGGACAGGGAACGGCAATCAGCCCCAGCATTTT. This translates into CAWRRTGNGNQPQHF.

This rearrangement joins TRBV7-2 to TRBJ1-4, with a weak D call TRBD1 (5 bases). Germline V gives CDR1 SGHTA, CDR2 FQGNSA. The CDR3 spans 15 residues. The V gene lost 5 bases and the J gene lost 4 bases, with 14 bases spanning the gap. CDR3 sequence reads: CASSGGRGVNEKLFF. In DNA, the CDR3 is TGTGCCAGCAGCGGGGGTAGGGGCGTTAATGAAAAACTGTTTTTT. The full variable domain, completed using reference TRBV7-2 and TRBJ1-4, is GAGVSQSPSNKVTEKGKDVELRCDPISGHTALYWYRQSLGQGLEFLIYFQGNSAPDKSGLPSDRFSAERTGGSVSTLTIQRTQQEDSAVYLCASSGGRGVNEKLFFGSGTQLSVL.

The rearrangement links TRBV7-2 to TRBJ1-2, with 7 nucleotides matching TRBD1. Germline V lookup: CDR1 SGHTA, CDR2 FQGNSA. The CDR3 extends over 12 amino acids. After removal of 6 bases from V and 6 bases from J, the junction contained 4 bases not matched to a gene. This CDR3 reads CASSRGLDGYTF. The CDR3 nucleotides are TGTGCCAGCAGTAGGGGGCTGGATGGCTACACCTTC.

J is TRBJ2-3 and V is TRBV7-9; D uncertain. V lost 1 base, J lost 2 bases, and 10 bases lay in between. Germline V CDR1 and CDR2: SEHNR, FQNEAQ (reference sequence). The CDR3 runs to 15 residues. The DNA for the CDR3 is TGTGCCAGCAGCTTAGGAGGATCACACACAGATACGCAGTATTTT. Its translation is CASSLGGSHTDTQYF.

V and J are TRBV5-1 and TRBJ1-1; D is unresolved. Trimming removed 0 bases from V and 0 bases from J, with 9 bases in between. This CDR3 has 15 residues. Germline V gene data show CDR1 as SGHRS and CDR2 as YFSETQ. The CDR3 DNA reads as TGCGCCAGCAGCTTGGATGGGGAATTGAACACTGAAGCTTTCTTT. Protein product: CASSLDGELNTEAFF.

This clone was observed once. The chain uses TRBV6-4 and TRBJ2-3; D gene uncertain. Germline values: CDR1 MRHNA, CDR2 SNTAGT. The CDR3 is 14 amino acids. Trimming cost V 2 bases and J 8 bases, with 14 bases left between them. The CDR3 loop is CASSDLPSPGTQYF. CDR3 sequence (DNA): TGTGCCAGCAGTGACCTCCCAAGCCCCGGTACGCAGTATTTT.

The chain is built from TRBV9 and TRBJ1-5; D unresolved. V gave up 0 bases and J gave up 7 bases, with 11 bases separating them. The CDR3 spans 14 residues. CDR1 and CDR2 (germline): SGDLS, YYNGEE. The CDR3 is CASSVGDSDQPQHF. CDR3 nucleotide sequence: TGTGCCAGCAGCGTAGGTGACTCGGACCAGCCCCAGCATTTT.

This clone was detected only once. CDR3 in DNA: TGCGCCAGCAGCTTGGATTACTACGAGCAGTACTTC. Residues: CASSLDYYEQYF. The V gene is TRBV5-1, the J gene TRBJ2-7; D remains ambiguous. This CDR3 comprises 12 residues. Trimming took 0 bases from V and 3 from J, leaving 4 bases between them. Germline V gives CDR1 SGHRS, CDR2 YFSETQ.

This chain connects TRBV6-1 to TRBJ2-3; 12 positions match TRBD2. Germline lookup yields CDR1 MNHNS and CDR2 SASEGT. V gave up 10 bases and J gave up 6 bases; unmatched junction bases: 8. CDR3 length: 14 residues. CDR3 DNA: TGTGCCAACTCTCTAGCGGGGGGGCCGGATACGCAGTATTTT. This gives the protein CANSLAGGPDTQYF.

This clone was recorded a few times. V gene TRBV10-3 combines with J gene TRBJ1-1; D is perhaps TRBD1 (5 bases). V was pared by 4 bases and J by 7 bases, with 16 bases between. Germline V gene data show CDR1 as ENHRY and CDR2 as SYGVKD. The CDR3 runs to 14 residues. As DNA, the CDR3 is TGTGCCATCAGTGGCTCCGGGACGGAAATTGAAGCTTTCTTT. This encodes CAISGSGTEIEAFF.

V and J are TRBV11-2 and TRBJ2-7; TRBD1 matches at 7 bases. Germline CDR1 and CDR2: SGHAT and FQNNGV. The CDR3 has 14 residues. V dropped 4 bases and J dropped 2; count of bases not matched to a gene: 5. The CDR3 here is CASSSYDRAYEQYF. CDR3 coding DNA: TGTGCCAGCAGCTCCTACGACAGGGCCTACGAGCAGTACTTC.

This clone has only a few counts. An end of the junction does not agree with germline; a read error may underlie this. This sequence joins TRBV4-3 and TRBJ2-1; perhaps TRBD1 as D (6 bases). Looked up from germline, CDR1 is LGHNA and CDR2 is YSLEER. This CDR3 has 12 amino acids. CDR3 region: CASSHPDRDTVF. As DNA, the CDR3 is TGCGCCAGCAGCCACCCAGACCGGGACACCGTCTTC.

J is TRBJ1-1 and V is TRBV15; possible D gene TRBD1, 5 bases. V lost 4 bases and J 5 bases, leaving 17 bases between the germline ends. The CDR3 loop spans 15 amino acids. The V gene's germline CDR1 is LNHNV and CDR2 YYDKDF (reference sequence). The CDR3 sequence: CATSTNRGAGTEAFF. CDR3 nucleotides: TGTGCCACCAGCACAAACAGAGGGGCGGGTACTGAAGCTTTCTTT.

This chain links TRBV5-6 with TRBJ2-1; possible D gene TRBD1, 5 bases. V lost 0 bases, J lost 5 bases, and 12 bases lay in between. The germline gives CDR1 SGHDT, CDR2 YYEEEE. There are 15 residues in the CDR3. This CDR3 reads CASSLDRTVNNEQFF. CDR3 bases: TGTGCCAGCAGCTTGGACAGGACGGTAAACAATGAGCAGTTCTTC.

The chain recombines TRBV11-2 with TRBJ1-2; 8 nucleotides align to TRBD1. V lost 5 bases and J lost 8; bases outside the gene matches: 10. Germline assignment: CDR1 SGHAT and CDR2 FQNNGV. The length of the CDR3 is 14 residues. The CDR3 sequence: CASSPRTGTGGYTF. The CDR3 nucleotides read TGTGCCAGCAGCCCTCGGACAGGGACGGGCGGCTACACCTTC.

V usage is TRBV19 and J usage is TRBJ1-1, with D possibly TRBD1 on 5 matching bases. The V and J ends lost 6 bases and 5 bases respectively, with 13 bases between them. This CDR3 is built from 13 residues. Germline V gene lookup returns CDR1 LNHDA and CDR2 SQIVND (reference sequence). In DNA form, the CDR3 reads TGTGCCAGTAGCCAGGGACTAGTTACTGAAGCTTTCTTT. Encoded protein: CASSQGLVTEAFF.

The V call is TRBV6-1, the J call TRBJ1-2; D gene uncertain. The germline CDR1 and CDR2 sequences are MNHNS and SASEGT. CDR3 length equals 13 residues. V shed 5 bases and J shed 3 bases, with 10 bases lying between them. CDR3 nucleotides: TGTGCCAGCAGTCGCGGGAGCGACTATGGCTACACCTTC. It specifies CASSRGSDYGYTF.

DNA of the CDR3: TGTGCCAGCAGGAGCGGGGCCAATGAGCAGTTCTTC. The encoded protein is CASRSGANEQFF. The chain combines TRBV6-6 with TRBJ2-1; 7 nucleotides line up with TRBD2. V was clipped by 6 bases and J by 6 bases; unmatched bases: 2. Per germline, CDR1 MNHNY and CDR2 SVGAGI (reference sequence). The CDR3 is 12 residues long.

The genes are TRBV19 and TRBJ1-3, with TRBD1 matching 7 bases. The CDR3 contains 14 residues. Germline lookup yields CDR1 LNHDA and CDR2 SQIVND (reference sequence). V lost 5 bases to trimming and J lost 4 bases; unmatched junction nucleotides: 5. The CDR3 spells CASSVGQIGNTIYF. The CDR3 region has the DNA TGTGCCAGTAGTGTGGGACAGATAGGAAACACCATATATTTT. Variable domain in full (rest from reference TRBV19 and TRBJ1-3): DGGITQSPKYLFRKEGQNVTLSCEQNLNHDAMYWYRQDPGQGLRLIYYSQIVNDFQKGDIAEGYSVSREKKESFPLTVTSAQKNPTAFYLCASSVGQIGNTIYFGEGSWLTVV.

The chain carries TRBV5-6 and TRBJ2-7; D unresolved. The CDR3 loop spans 14 amino acids. The V gene lost 0 bases and the J gene lost 0 bases, with 7 bases spanning the gap. Germline loops: CDR1 SGHDT, CDR2 YYEEEE. The CDR3 here is CASSLAAGSYEQYF. The CDR3 bases are TGTGCCAGCAGCTTGGCGGCCGGCTCCTACGAGCAGTACTTC.

There are a few counts of this clone. The rearrangement joins TRBV19 to TRBJ1-1; D remains ambiguous. The V gene lost 3 bases and the J gene lost 6 bases, with 11 bases spanning the gap. This CDR3 is 13 amino acids long. Germline assignment: CDR1 LNHDA and CDR2 SQIVND (reference sequence). The CDR3 DNA reads TGTGCCAGTAGTATTCCCTGGACCCCTGAAGCTTTCTTT. Translation: CASSIPWTPEAFF.

This chain joins TRBV19 and TRBJ1-1; possible D gene TRBD1, 6 bases. Germline CDR1 reads LNHDA; CDR2 reads SQIVND (reference sequence). This CDR3 has 15 amino acids. With 3 bases removed from V and 3 bases from J, the gap between germline ends came to 14 bases. CDR3 sequence: CASSIRGGEYTEAFF. CDR3 nucleotides: TGTGCCAGTAGTATTAGAGGGGGGGAGTACACTGAAGCTTTCTTT.

This chain joins TRBV4-1 and TRBJ2-6, with D unresolved. Germline V CDR1 and CDR2: MGHRA, YSYEKL. V was shortened by 1 base and J by 0 bases, with 7 bases between the two germline ends. This CDR3 has 16 residues. The CDR3, as DNA: TGCGCCAGCAGCCAAGTTCTTAGCTCTGGGGCCAACGTCCTGACTTTC. The encoded protein is CASSQVLSSGANVLTF.

The rearrangement uses TRBV29-1 and TRBJ1-1; the D is unclear. Germline-derived CDR1 and CDR2 are SQVTM and ANQGSEA. The CDR3 has 11 amino acids. V lost 5 bases and J 6 bases, leaving 10 bases between the germline ends. The CDR3 DNA is TGCAGCGTTCTGTACATCTCTGAAGCTTTCTTT. Protein: CSVLYISEAFF.

DNA of the CDR3: TGTGCCAGCAGTGGGGAGTACAACTATGGCTACACCTTC. Residues: CASSGEYNYGYTF. The chain has TRBV6-5 and TRBJ1-2; D remains ambiguous. The V gene lost 5 bases and the J gene lost 2 bases, with 9 bases spanning the gap. CDR3 length: 13 amino acids. CDR1 MNHEY and CDR2 SVGAGI come from the germline V gene.